The clone carrying this T cell receptor (beta chain) has a handful of counts. Its cognate antigen is unknown. Trimming took 4 bases from V and 5 from J, leaving 14 bases between them. The CDR3 has 14 residues. Germline assignment: CDR1 MNHNS and CDR2 SASEGT. The data derive from a study of T cell repertoires in cytomegalovirus infection. Study in general: TCR beta signatures that were public indicated CMV infection and matching HLA type.

Findings and limits, study-wide: The response measured ex vivo was dominated by TCR beta clonotypes (HLA-C-restricted and CMV-specific). Accumulated public TCR beta family frequency recognized individuals carrying CMV together with the relevant HLA.

TCRdb reanalysed the reads using MiXCR and keeps one entry per CDR3 protein. This sample has 680,000 or so distinct CDR3 sequences, with 35% to 40% found just once. The receptor comes from a human donor in good health (CMV status not recorded). Some clones in this sample may be carry-over from other donors' samples. Specimen: PBMCs. This chain joins TRBV6-1 and TRBJ1-1; D call uncertain. The CDR3 spells CASSVREASTEAFF. CDR3 in DNA: TGTGCCAGCAGTGTTCGCGAAGCAAGTACTGAAGCTTTCTTT.